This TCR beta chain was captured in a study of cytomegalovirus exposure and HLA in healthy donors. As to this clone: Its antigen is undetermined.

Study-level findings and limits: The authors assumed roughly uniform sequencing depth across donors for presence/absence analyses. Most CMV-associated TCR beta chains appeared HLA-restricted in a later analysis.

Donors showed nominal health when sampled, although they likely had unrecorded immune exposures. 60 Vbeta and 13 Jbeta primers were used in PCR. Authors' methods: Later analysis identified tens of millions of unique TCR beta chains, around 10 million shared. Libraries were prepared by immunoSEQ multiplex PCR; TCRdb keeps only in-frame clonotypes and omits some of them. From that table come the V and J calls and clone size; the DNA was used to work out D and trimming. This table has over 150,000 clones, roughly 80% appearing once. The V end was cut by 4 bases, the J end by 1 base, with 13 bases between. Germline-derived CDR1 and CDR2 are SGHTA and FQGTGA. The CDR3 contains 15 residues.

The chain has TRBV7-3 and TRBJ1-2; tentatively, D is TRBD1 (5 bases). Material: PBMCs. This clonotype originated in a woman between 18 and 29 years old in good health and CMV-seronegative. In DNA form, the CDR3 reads TGTGCCAGCAGCTACGGGACGGGGGATAACTATGGCTACACCTTC. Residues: CASSYGTGDNYGYTF.